This passage covers 20 T cell receptor beta chains from one sample sequenced in a study of shared clonotypes between healthy human individuals. Sequencing was performed with immunoSEQ multiplex PCR; in TCRdb, only in-frame clones are kept and a portion is missing. The repertoire holds more than 2 million clones, with about 94% as singletons. CD45RO negativity and positive selection for CCR7 defined naive CD8 cells, a population that excluded terminally differentiated effector memory CD45RA+ cells. Material: naive CD8+ T cells from PBMCs. The receptors were gathered from a man in his late teens or twenties in good health. Some clones in this sample may be carry-over from other donors' samples.

The V gene is TRBV2, the J gene TRBJ2-2, with 9 bases that match TRBD2. The CDR3 has 19 amino acids. Germline V gene lookup returns CDR1 SNHLY and CDR2 FYNNEI. V was clipped by 2 bases and J by 3 bases; unmatched bases: 13. DNA of the CDR3: TGTGCCAGCAGTGAATTTGGAGGTAGCGGGAGCCGGTACACCGGGGAGCTGTTTTTT. It specifies CASSEFGGSGSRYTGELFF.

The chain employs TRBV7-3 and TRBJ2-1; D gene ambiguous. Looked up from germline, CDR1 is SGHTA and CDR2 is FQGTGA. The CDR3 is 13 amino acids. Trimming pared 5 bases from V and 7 bases from J, leaving 12 bases between. The CDR3: CASSPLSGNEQFF. The DNA for the CDR3 is TGTGCCAGCAGCCCTTTGTCGGGTAATGAGCAGTTCTTC.

The chain links TRBV5-6 to TRBJ1-4, with 8 positions matching TRBD1. V shed 6 bases, J shed 4 bases, and the junction held 5 bases outside the gene matches. Germline CDR1 SGHDT, CDR2 YYEEEE. This CDR3 is built from 14 residues. CDR3 bases: TGTGCCAGCACGCAGGGGGCAGGTAATGAAAAACTGTTTTTT. Protein product: CASTQGAGNEKLFF.

The V gene is TRBV6-5, the J gene TRBJ2-7; unclear D gene. The CDR3 runs 14 residues. In germline, CDR1 is MNHEY, CDR2 SVGAGI. The V gene lost 6 bases and the J gene lost 6 bases, with 18 bases spanning the gap. This CDR3 reads CASSQEWARLEQYF. As DNA, the CDR3 is TGTGCCAGCAGCCAGGAGTGGGCCCGGCTCGAGCAGTACTTC.

J is TRBJ1-5 and V is TRBV28, with D perhaps matching TRBD1 (5 bases). Trimming took off 1 base at V and 4 bases at J, with 14 bases between the two ends. The CDR3 loop spans 16 amino acids. Germline values: CDR1 MDHEN, CDR2 SYDVKM. The CDR3 DNA reads TGTGCCAGCAGTTTATCGTACACAGGACCGAATCAGCCCCAGCATTTT. It translates to CASSLSYTGPNQPQHF. The full variable domain, completed using reference TRBV28 and TRBJ1-5, is DVKVTQSSRYLVKRTGEKVFLECVQDMDHENMFWYRQDPGLGLRLIYFSYDVKMKEKGDIPEGYSVSREKKERFSLILESASTNQTSMYLCASSLSYTGPNQPQHFGDGTRLSIL.

The chain combines TRBV28 with TRBJ1-2; 8 bases line up with TRBD1. The CDR3 spans 16 residues. Germline trimming cut 3 bases from V and 8 bases from J; bases unmatched to any gene: 14. CDR1 is MDHEN, CDR2 SYDVKM, per germline. The CDR3 coding sequence is TGTGCCAGCAGTTTTGGGACAGGAGGTTCGTTGGAGGGCTACACCTTC. It specifies CASSFGTGGSLEGYTF.

The chain joins TRBV19 to TRBJ2-7, with a possible D match to TRBD1 (6 bases). CDR1 is LNHDA and CDR2 is SQIVND in the germline V gene (reference sequence). The CDR3 runs to 16 residues. V was cut by 4 bases and J by 0 bases, with 16 bases left in between. CDR3: CASSTITGRYSYEQYF. CDR3 coding DNA: TGTGCCAGTAGTACGATCACAGGGCGTTACTCCTACGAGCAGTACTTC.

This clone has a single count. The V call is TRBV7-9, the J call TRBJ2-6, with 10 bases lining up with TRBD1. Looked up from germline, CDR1 is SEHNR and CDR2 is FQNEAQ (reference sequence). This CDR3 is built from 18 residues. V lost 4 bases, J lost 2 bases, and 8 bases stayed unmatched. The DNA of the CDR3 is TGTGCCAGCAGCTCTCCGGGACAGGGGATAACTGGGGCCAACGTCCTGACTTTC. It is translated as CASSSPGQGITGANVLTF.

The J gene is TRBJ1-1, the V gene TRBV28; D remains ambiguous. This CDR3 contains 16 residues. The germline CDR1 and CDR2 sequences are MDHEN and SYDVKM. Deletions cut 3 bases from V and 0 bases from J, with 14 bases between. CDR3 residues: CASSFGVPTVNTEAFF. The DNA for the CDR3 is TGTGCCAGCAGTTTCGGTGTTCCCACCGTGAACACTGAAGCTTTCTTT.

The V call is TRBV11-1, the J call TRBJ2-6; no definite D call. Germline CDR1 is SGHAT and CDR2 is FQDESV (reference sequence). Deletions cut 3 bases from V and 0 bases from J, with 6 bases between. CDR3 length: 15 amino acids. The DNA for the CDR3 is TGTGCCAGCAGCTTTCCCCGCTCTGGGGCCAACGTCCTGACTTTC. This encodes CASSFPRSGANVLTF.

The CDR3 reads CASSLTVSGRGPYNEQFF. CDR3 bases: TGTGCCAGCAGCTTAACTGTAAGCGGGAGGGGACCTTACAATGAGCAGTTCTTC. The chain employs TRBV7-3 and TRBJ2-1; 10 positions match TRBD2. V was pared by 0 bases and J by 4 bases, with 9 bases of the junction left unmatched. Per the germline V gene, CDR1 is SGHTA and CDR2 is FQGTGA. The CDR3 covers 18 residues.

The genes are TRBV27 and TRBJ1-4, with TRBD1 matching 10 bases. The CDR3 spans 14 residues. CDR1 and CDR2 from the germline V gene are MNHEY and SMNVEV (reference sequence). Germline trimming cut 4 bases from V and 12 bases from J; bases unmatched to any gene: 8. CDR3: CASSSRQGASQLFF. CDR3 DNA sequence: TGTGCCAGCAGTTCCAGACAGGGGGCGAGCCAACTGTTTTTT.

The genes are TRBV7-8 and TRBJ2-2, with 9 nucleotides matching TRBD1. V shed 3 bases, J shed 6 bases, and the junction held 11 bases outside the gene matches. CDR3 length: 17 amino acids. Germline V CDR1 and CDR2: SGHVS, FQNEAQ. CDR3 region: CASSFKAGTGSSGELFF. As DNA, the CDR3 is TGTGCCAGCAGCTTCAAAGCCGGGACAGGGTCATCCGGGGAGCTGTTTTTT.

V is TRBV19 and J is TRBJ1-1; D uncertain. Germline V CDR1 and CDR2: LNHDA, SQIVND (reference sequence). There are 14 residues in the CDR3. Trimming removed 4 bases at V and 2 bases at J, with 11 bases between. The CDR3 DNA sequence: TGTGCCAGTAGTAGTGGGATCTTCAACACTGAAGCTTTCTTT. This encodes CASSSGIFNTEAFF.

This chain joins TRBV4-1 and TRBJ2-3; TRBD2 agrees at 12 bases. Germline assignment: CDR1 MGHRA and CDR2 YSYEKL. J was trimmed by 5 bases and V by 3 bases; bases with no gene match: 6. This CDR3 spans 16 amino acids. The CDR3 coding sequence is TGCGCCAGCAGCCAGGGACTAGCGGGCTCCGGAGATACGCAGTATTTT. As protein: CASSQGLAGSGDTQYF.

The sample holds one count of this clone. The chain recombines TRBV7-6 with TRBJ2-5, with TRBD1 matching over 7 bases. Losses at the gene ends were 5 bases for V and 4 bases for J; bases not matched to a gene: 10. The CDR3 sequence is 15 residues long. Germline CDR1 SGHVS, CDR2 FNYEAQ. CDR3 amino acids: CASSPRQGPVETQYF. DNA for the CDR3: TGTGCCAGCAGCCCCCGACAGGGTCCCGTAGAGACCCAGTACTTC. Together with reference TRBV7-6 and TRBJ2-5, the CDR3 gives the full variable domain: GAGVSQSPRYKVTKRGQDVALRCDPISGHVSLYWYRQALGQGPEFLTYFNYEAQQDKSGLPNDRFSAERPEGSISTLTIQRTEQRDSAMYRCASSPRQGPVETQYFGPGTRLLVL.

This clone was seen only once. The chain uses TRBV19 and TRBJ2-5, with unresolved D. V was trimmed by 2 bases and J by 5 bases, leaving 9 bases between them. The CDR3 has 13 residues. CDR1 is LNHDA and CDR2 is SQIVND in the germline V gene (reference sequence). Here the CDR3 DNA reads TGTGCCAGTAGTATATATGGGGATGAGACCCAGTACTTC. Its translation: CASSIYGDETQYF.

The rearrangement links TRBV7-8 to TRBJ2-2; tentatively, D is TRBD1 (5 bases). Germline CDR1 SGHVS, CDR2 FQNEAQ. V lost 5 bases, J lost 0 bases, and 13 bases lay in between. CDR3 size: 16 residues. The CDR3 nucleotides are TGTGCCAGCAGCCGTAGAACGACAGCGAACACCGGGGAGCTGTTTTTT. Translated, it gives CASSRRTTANTGELFF.

In its sample, this clone was seen once. The chain is built from TRBV5-4 and TRBJ2-3; D tentatively fits TRBD1 or TRBD2 (5 bases each). Germline values: CDR1 SGHNT, CDR2 YYREEE (reference sequence). The length of the CDR3 is 14 residues. Trimming pared 0 bases from V and 8 bases from J, leaving 13 bases between. This chain's CDR3 is CASSLERTSRTQYF. The CDR3 region has the DNA TGTGCCAGCAGCTTGGAGCGGACATCCCGTACGCAGTATTTT. The entire variable domain, with the rest obtained from reference TRBV5-4 and TRBJ2-3, is as follows: ETGVTQSPTHLIKTRGQQVTLRCSSQSGHNTVSWYQQALGQGPQFIFQYYREEENGRGNFPPRFSGLQFPNYSSELNVNALELDDSALYLCASSLERTSRTQYFGPGTRLTVL.

This clone was observed a single time. The V call is TRBV27, the J call TRBJ2-5; no reliable D call. Trimming cost V 2 bases and J 5 bases, with 9 bases left between them. This CDR3 is 13 amino acids long. The germline gives CDR1 MNHEY, CDR2 SMNVEV (reference sequence). The CDR3 protein is CASSLVYGETQYF. The CDR3, as DNA: TGTGCCAGCAGTTTAGTCTATGGGGAGACCCAGTACTTC.